This is a list of T cell receptor beta chains from one sample in a study of blood T cell repertoires in COVID-19. Profiled with immunoSEQ multiplex PCR; TCRdb holds only in-frame clones, not every one. Of some 94,000 clones in the sample, 87% were seen once. Material: peripheral blood. Receptors were obtained from a human donor in a cohort sampled during active COVID-19. The conserved cysteine and the conserved F or W are not part of the CDR3 here.

v_call,j_call,cdr3_aa
TRBV7-9,TRBJ2-1,ASSPGVGTGSYNEQF
TRBV18,TRBJ1-1,ASSSVNTEAF
TRBV3-1/TRBV3-2,TRBJ2-5,ASSPWTSGSGETQY
TRBV5-1,TRBJ1-3,ASSLDRPGRNTIY
TRBV28,TRBJ2-3,ANSSSGGTDTQY
TRBV5-1,TRBJ2-7,ASSLVRGYEQY
TRBV18,TRBJ2-1,ASSPLNYYNEQF
TRBV10-3,TRBJ1-1,AISPPEGSTEAF
TRBV7-3,TRBJ2-2,ASSLLAGSNTGELF
TRBV28,TRBJ2-3,ASSFGIITSGSTDTQY
TRBV5-6,TRBJ2-3,ASSPMTMSDTQY
TRBV24-1,TRBJ2-3,ATSDGPDTQY
TRBV7-2,TRBJ2-5,ASTSQVAGGETQY
TRBV28,TRBJ2-7,ASSRVGGTRGYEQY
TRBV28,TRBJ2-2,ASNSGRGLAGTGELF
TRBV19,TRBJ2-1,ASSIDGGGAGGVNEQF
TRBV7-3,TRBJ2-7,ASSLAGARSEQY
TRBV27,TRBJ2-1,ASRRLAGGHNEQF
TRBV7-9,TRBJ1-2,ASSVRQNGYT
TRBV7-3,TRBJ2-1,ASSQLTGGIHEQF
TRBV5-1,TRBJ2-1,ASSLGRDRGEQF
TRBV28,TRBJ2-6,ASSGGGTGTPGANVLT
TRBV27,TRBJ2-1,ASGGPLSSYNEQF
TRBV5-6,TRBJ2-6,ASSLAGGSGANVLT
TRBV2,TRBJ2-1,ASSDPGQMDNEQF
TRBV29-1,TRBJ2-2,SVTKGATNTGELF
TRBV6-5,TRBJ1-1,ASRVDRRPRTEAF
TRBV19,TRBJ1-1,ASSIILGSHTEAF